This TCR beta chain was observed in a study of Ad26.COV2.S vaccination and SARS-CoV-2 variants. For the study at large: This donor came from the COV1001 trial of Ad26.COV2.S. Study findings and constraints: Non-spike TCR breadth showed similarity between vaccine and placebo recipients. In vaccinated individuals, spike-specific CD8+ and CD4+ T cell responses reportedly displayed substantial breadth.

Generated by immunoSEQ multiplex PCR, the TCRdb table keeps only in-frame clones and is missing some. The sample consists of under 550,000 clones, 75% to 95% of them appearing once. Remarks on this clone: Its target is unknown.

Germline values: CDR1 SQVTM, CDR2 ANQGSEA. This CDR3 has 16 amino acids. Trimming removed 4 bases at V and 3 bases at J, with 22 bases between. Regarding treatment: about 20 received Ad26.COV2.S at low or high dose, single or two shots; roughly five received placebo; per-sample allocation not given. Day 63 after the first injection of vaccine or placebo was the sampling time. The rearrangement joins TRBV29-1 to TRBJ2-7; D possibly corresponds to TRBD1 (7 bases). This clonotype originated in a person aged 18-60 years who received the Ad26.COV2.S COVID-19 vaccine or a placebo. Sequenced material: peripheral blood, taken in a trial of Ad26.COV2.S vaccine versus placebo. Here the CDR3 DNA reads TGCAGCGTTGCAGGAGGGGGCGCCGGGTCCAACTACGAGCAGTACTTC. Its protein is CSVAGGGAGSNYEQYF.